One and the same sample provided the 5 T cell receptor beta chains below, sequenced in a study of blood T cell repertoires in COVID-19. Profiling relied on immunoSEQ multiplex PCR, and the TCRdb table lists in-frame clones only, not all of them. The data contain some 19,000 clones, around 87% of them seen just once; the ten biggest clones take up around 17%. Sequencing was carried out using peripheral blood. These receptors were obtained from a man in his 70s with acute or convalescent COVID-19.

Of note for this clone: Other DNA sequences within the sample encode an identical CDR3. The chain recombines TRBV12-3 or TRBV12-4 with TRBJ2-5; the match to TRBD1 covers 9 bases. V gave up 5 bases and J gave up 4 bases; unmatched junction bases: 2. The CDR3 contains 13 residues. The CDR3 nucleotides read TGTGCCAGCAGTAGACAGGGGGGAGAGACCCAGTACTTC. Protein product: CASSRQGGETQYF.

The gene calls are TRBV4-2 and TRBJ1-2; D not resolved. The CDR3 has 12 residues. Germline CDR1 and CDR2: LGHNA and YNFKEQ. The CDR3: CATSQKNYGYTF. In DNA, the CDR3 is TGTGCAACCTCCCAGAAGAACTATGGCTACACCTTC.

V usage is TRBV27 and J usage is TRBJ2-7; D not resolved. The CDR3 contains 13 residues. Trimming cost V 6 bases and J 3 bases, with 12 bases left between them. CDR1 is MNHEY and CDR2 is SMNVEV in the germline V gene (reference sequence). The CDR3 region has the DNA TGTGCCAGCAGCCCAGTTAACAGCTACGAGCAGTACTTC. This codes for CASSPVNSYEQYF.

This clone came up once. The V gene is TRBV11-2, the J gene TRBJ2-7, with D tentatively TRBD1 (7 bases). CDR1 and CDR2 from the germline V gene are SGHAT and FQNNGV. V lost 5 bases and J 2 bases, leaving 10 bases between the germline ends. CDR3 length equals 13 residues. The CDR3 loop reads CASSAGQTYEQYF. The CDR3 coding sequence is TGTGCCAGCAGCGCGGGACAGACCTACGAGCAGTACTTC.

The CDR3 sequence is CASSDPGQGVVDTEAFF. The CDR3 nucleotides read TGTGCCAGTAGTGATCCGGGACAGGGGGTCGTTGACACTGAAGCTTTCTTT. The V gene is TRBV19, the J gene TRBJ1-1; TRBD1 aligns across 11 bases. With 5 bases clipped from V and 3 bases from J, the junction kept 11 bases outside the gene matches. There are 17 residues in the CDR3. Germline CDR1 LNHDA, CDR2 SQIVND (reference sequence).